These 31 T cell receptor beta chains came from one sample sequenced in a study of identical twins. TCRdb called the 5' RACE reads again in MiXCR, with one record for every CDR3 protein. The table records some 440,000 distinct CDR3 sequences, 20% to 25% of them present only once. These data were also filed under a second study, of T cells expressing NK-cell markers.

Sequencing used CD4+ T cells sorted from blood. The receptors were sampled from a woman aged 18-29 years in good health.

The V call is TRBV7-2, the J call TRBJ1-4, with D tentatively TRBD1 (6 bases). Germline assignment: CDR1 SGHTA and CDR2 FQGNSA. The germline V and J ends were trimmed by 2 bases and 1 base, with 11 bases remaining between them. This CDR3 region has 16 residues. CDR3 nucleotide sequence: TGTGCCAGCAGCTTACACCCACAGGGAACTAATGAAAAACTGTTTTTT. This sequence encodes CASSLHPQGTNEKLFF.

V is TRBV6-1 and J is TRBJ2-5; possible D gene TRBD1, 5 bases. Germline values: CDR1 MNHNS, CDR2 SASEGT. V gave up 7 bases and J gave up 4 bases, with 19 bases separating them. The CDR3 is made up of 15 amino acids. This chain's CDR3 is CASKRGTGEGETQYF. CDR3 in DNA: TGTGCCAGCAAAAGGGGTACCGGAGAAGGAGAGACCCAGTACTTC.

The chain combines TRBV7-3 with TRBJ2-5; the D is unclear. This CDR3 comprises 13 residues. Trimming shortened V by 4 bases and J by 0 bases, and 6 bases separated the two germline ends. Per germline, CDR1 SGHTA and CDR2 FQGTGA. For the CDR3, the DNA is TGTGCCAGCAGCTATAACTACCAAGAGACCCAGTACTTC. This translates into CASSYNYQETQYF.

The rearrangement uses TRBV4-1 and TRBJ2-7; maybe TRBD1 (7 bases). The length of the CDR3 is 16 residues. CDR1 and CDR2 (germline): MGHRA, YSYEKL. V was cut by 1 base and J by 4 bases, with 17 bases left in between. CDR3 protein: CASSQAGGTVSYEQYF. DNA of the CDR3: TGCGCCAGCAGCCAAGCAGGGGGGACAGTGTCGTACGAGCAGTACTTC.

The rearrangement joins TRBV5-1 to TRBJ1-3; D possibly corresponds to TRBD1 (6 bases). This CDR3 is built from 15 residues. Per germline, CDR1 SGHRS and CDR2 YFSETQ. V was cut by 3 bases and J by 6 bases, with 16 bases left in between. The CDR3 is CASSYRTGRENTIYF. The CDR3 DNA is TGCGCCAGCAGCTATCGTACAGGGCGGGAAAACACCATATATTTT. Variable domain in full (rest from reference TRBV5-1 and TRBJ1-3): KAGVTQTPRYLIKTRGQQVTLSCSPISGHRSVSWYQQTPGQGLQFLFEYFSETQRNKGNFPGRFSGRQFSNSRSEMNVSTLELGDSALYLCASSYRTGRENTIYFGEGSWLTVV.

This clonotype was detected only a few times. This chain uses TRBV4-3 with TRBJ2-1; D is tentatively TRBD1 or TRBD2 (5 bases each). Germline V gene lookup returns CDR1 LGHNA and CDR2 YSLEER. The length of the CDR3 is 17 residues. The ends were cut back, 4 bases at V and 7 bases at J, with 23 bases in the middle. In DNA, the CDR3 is TGCGCCAGCAGCCCACTACCCTCGGGGCCCACCCCAAATGAGCAGTTCTTC. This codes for CASSPLPSGPTPNEQFF.

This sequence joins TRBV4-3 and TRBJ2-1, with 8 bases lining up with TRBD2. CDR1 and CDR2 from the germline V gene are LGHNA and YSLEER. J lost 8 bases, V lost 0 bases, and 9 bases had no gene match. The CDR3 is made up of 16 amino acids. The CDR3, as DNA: TGCGCCAGCAGCCAAGACGTCCAGCGGGAGAACTATGAGCAGTTCTTC. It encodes CASSQDVQRENYEQFF.

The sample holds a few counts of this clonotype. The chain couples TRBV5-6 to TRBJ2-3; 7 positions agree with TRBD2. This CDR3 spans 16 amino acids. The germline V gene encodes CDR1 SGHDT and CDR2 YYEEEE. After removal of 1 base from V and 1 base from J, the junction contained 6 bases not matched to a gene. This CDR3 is CASSLFRGGGTDTQYF. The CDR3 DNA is TGTGCCAGCAGCTTGTTCCGGGGAGGGGGCACAGATACGCAGTATTTT. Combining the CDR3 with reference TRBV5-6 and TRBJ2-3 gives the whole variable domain DAGVTQSPTHLIKTRGQQVTLRCSPKSGHDTVSWYQQALGQGPQFIFQYYEEEERQRGNFPDRFSGHQFPNYSSELNVNALLLGDSALYLCASSLFRGGGTDTQYFGPGTRLTVL.

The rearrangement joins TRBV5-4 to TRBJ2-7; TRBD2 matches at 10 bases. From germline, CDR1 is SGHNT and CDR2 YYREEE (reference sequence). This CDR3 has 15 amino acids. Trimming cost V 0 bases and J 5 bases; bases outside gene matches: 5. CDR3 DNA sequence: TGTGCCAGCAGCTTGGATAGCGGGAGGACCGACGAGCAGTACTTC. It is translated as CASSLDSGRTDEQYF.

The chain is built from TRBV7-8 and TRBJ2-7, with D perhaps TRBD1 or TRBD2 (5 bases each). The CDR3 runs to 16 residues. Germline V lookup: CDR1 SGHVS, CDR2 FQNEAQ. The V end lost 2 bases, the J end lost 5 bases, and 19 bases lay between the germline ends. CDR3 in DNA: TGTGCCAGCAGCTTATTCGTATCCAGGGCTAGCCACGAGCAGTACTTC. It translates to CASSLFVSRASHEQYF. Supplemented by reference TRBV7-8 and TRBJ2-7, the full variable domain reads GAGVSQSPRYKVAKRGQDVALRCDPISGHVSLFWYQQALGQGPEFLTYFQNEAQLDKSGLPSDRFFAERPEGSVSTLKIQRTQQEDSAVYLCASSLFVSRASHEQYFGPGTRLTVT.

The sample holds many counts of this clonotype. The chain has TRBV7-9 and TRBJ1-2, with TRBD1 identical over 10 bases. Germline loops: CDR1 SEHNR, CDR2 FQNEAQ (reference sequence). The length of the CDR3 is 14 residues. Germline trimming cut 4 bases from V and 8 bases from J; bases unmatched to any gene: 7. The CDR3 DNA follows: TGTGCCAGCAGCTGGAGGGACAGGGGAAGCGGCTACACCTTC. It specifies CASSWRDRGSGYTF.

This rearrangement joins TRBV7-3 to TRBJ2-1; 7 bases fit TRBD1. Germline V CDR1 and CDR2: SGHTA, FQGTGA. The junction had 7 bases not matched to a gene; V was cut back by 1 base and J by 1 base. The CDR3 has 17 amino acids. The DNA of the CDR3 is TGTGCCAGCAGCTTAAATAAGGGGGCGCTATCCTACAATGAGCAGTTCTTC. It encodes CASSLNKGALSYNEQFF.

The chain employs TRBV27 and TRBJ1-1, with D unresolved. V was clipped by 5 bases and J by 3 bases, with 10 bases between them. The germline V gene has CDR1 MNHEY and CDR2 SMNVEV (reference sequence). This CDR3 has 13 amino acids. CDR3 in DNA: TGTGCCAGCAGTGCCATGCGACACACTGAAGCTTTCTTT. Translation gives CASSAMRHTEAFF.

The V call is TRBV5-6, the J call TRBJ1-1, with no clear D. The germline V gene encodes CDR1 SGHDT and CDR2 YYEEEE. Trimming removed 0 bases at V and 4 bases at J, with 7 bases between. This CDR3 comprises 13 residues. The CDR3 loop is CASSLERVTEAFF. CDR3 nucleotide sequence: TGTGCCAGCAGCTTGGAAAGGGTCACTGAAGCTTTCTTT.

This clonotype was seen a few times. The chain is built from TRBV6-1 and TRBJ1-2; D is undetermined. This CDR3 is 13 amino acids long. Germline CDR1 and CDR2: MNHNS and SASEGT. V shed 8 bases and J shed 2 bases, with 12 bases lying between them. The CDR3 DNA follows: TGTGCCAGCCGGCTTAGGGCCAACTATGGCTACACCTTC. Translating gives CASRLRANYGYTF.

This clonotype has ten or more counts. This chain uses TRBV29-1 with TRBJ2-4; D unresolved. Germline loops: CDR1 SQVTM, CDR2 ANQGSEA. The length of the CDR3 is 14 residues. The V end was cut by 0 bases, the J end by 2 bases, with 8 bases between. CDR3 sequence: CSVEDQSTKNIQYF. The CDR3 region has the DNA TGCAGCGTTGAAGATCAGTCCACCAAAAACATTCAGTACTTC.

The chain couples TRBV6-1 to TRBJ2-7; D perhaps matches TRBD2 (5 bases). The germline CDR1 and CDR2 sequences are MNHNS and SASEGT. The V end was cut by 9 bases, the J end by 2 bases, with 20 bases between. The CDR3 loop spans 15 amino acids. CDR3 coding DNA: TGTGCCAGTGCGGGTGGTTCTTCGGGGACCTACGAGCAGTACTTC. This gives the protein CASAGGSSGTYEQYF.

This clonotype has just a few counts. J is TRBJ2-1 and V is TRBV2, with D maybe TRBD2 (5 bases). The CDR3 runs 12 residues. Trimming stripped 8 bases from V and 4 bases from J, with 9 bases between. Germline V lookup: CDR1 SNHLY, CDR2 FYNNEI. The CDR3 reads CASRVAYNEQFF. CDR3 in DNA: TGTGCCAGCCGGGTAGCGTACAATGAGCAGTTCTTC. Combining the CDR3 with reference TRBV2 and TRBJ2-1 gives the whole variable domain EPEVTQTPSHQVTQMGQEVILRCVPISNHLYFYWYRQILGQKVEFLVSFYNNEISEKSEIFDDQFSVERPDGSNFTLKIRSTKLEDSAMYFCASRVAYNEQFFGPGTRLTVL.

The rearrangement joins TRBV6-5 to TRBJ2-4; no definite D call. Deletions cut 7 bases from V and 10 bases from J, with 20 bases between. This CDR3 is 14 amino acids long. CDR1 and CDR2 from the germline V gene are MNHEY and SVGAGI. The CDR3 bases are TGTGCCAGCAATTTAGAAGGTTTTCTAAATATTCAGTACTTC. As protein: CASNLEGFLNIQYF.

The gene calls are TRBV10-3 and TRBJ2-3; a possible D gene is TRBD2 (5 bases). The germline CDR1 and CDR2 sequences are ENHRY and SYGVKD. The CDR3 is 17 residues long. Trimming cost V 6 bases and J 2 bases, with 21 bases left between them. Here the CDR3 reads CAISSVAGGPTTDTQYF. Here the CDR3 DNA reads TGTGCCATCAGCAGCGTTGCGGGCGGCCCTACCACAGATACGCAGTATTTT.

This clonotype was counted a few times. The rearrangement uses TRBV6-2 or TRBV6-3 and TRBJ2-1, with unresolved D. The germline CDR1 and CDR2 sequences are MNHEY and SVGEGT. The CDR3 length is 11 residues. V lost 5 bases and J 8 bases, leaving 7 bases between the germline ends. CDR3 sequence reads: CASSRIHEQFF. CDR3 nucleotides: TGTGCCAGCAGTCGCATCCATGAGCAGTTCTTC.

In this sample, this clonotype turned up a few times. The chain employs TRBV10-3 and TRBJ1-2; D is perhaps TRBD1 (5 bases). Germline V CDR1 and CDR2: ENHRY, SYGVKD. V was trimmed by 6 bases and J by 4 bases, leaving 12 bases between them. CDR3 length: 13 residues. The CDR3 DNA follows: TGTGCCATCAGGCAGGGAGGGGCCTATGGCTACACCTTC. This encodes CAIRQGGAYGYTF.

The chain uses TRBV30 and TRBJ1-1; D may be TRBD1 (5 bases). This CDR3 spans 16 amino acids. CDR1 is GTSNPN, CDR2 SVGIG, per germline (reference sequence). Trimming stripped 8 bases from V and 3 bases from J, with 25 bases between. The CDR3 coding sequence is TGTGCCCACATTAAGGGAAAGGGGCGCGCGGACACTGAAGCTTTCTTT. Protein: CAHIKGKGRADTEAFF. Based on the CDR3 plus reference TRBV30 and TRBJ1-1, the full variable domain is SQTIHQWPATLVQPVGSPLSLECTVEGTSNPNLYWYRQAAGRGLQLLFYSVGIGQISSEVPQNLSASRPQDRQFILSSKKLLLSDSGFYLCAHIKGKGRADTEAFFGQGTRLTVV.

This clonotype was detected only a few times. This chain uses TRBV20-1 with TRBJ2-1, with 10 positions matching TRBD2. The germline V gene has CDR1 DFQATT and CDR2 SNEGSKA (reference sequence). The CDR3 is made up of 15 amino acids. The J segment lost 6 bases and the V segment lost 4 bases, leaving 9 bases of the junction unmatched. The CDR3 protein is CSANGGLAGANEQFF. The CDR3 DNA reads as TGCAGTGCTAATGGGGGTCTAGCGGGAGCCAATGAGCAGTTCTTC.

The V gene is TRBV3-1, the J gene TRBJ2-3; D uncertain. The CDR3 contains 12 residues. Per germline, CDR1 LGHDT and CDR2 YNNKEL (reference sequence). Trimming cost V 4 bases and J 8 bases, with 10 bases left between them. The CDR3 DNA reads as TGTGCCAGCAGCCCGGCGGCCGGTACGCAGTATTTT. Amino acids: CASSPAAGTQYF.

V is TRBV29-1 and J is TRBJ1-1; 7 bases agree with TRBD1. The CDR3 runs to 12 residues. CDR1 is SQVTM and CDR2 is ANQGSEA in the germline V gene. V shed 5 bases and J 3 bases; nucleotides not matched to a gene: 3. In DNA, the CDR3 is TGCAGCGTTTGTGACAGGGACACTGAAGCTTTCTTT. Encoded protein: CSVCDRDTEAFF.

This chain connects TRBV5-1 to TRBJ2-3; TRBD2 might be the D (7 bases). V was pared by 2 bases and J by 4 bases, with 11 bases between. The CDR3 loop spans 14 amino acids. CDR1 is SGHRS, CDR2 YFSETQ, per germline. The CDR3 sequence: CASSFEGGADTQYF. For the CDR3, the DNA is TGCGCCAGCAGCTTTGAGGGGGGGGCAGATACGCAGTATTTT.

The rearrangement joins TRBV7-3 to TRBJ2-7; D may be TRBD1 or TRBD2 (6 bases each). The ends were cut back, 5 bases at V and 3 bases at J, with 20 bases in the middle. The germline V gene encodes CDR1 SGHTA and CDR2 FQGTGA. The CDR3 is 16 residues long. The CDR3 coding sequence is TGTGCCAGCAGCGCTGAACCGGGGGCCGCGGACTACGAGCAGTACTTC. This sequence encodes CASSAEPGAADYEQYF.

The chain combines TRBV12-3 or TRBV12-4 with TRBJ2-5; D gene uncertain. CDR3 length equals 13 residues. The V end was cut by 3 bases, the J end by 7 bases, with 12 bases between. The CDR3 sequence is CASSFDRERTQYF. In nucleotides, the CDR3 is TGTGCCAGCAGTTTTGATAGAGAAAGGACCCAGTACTTC.

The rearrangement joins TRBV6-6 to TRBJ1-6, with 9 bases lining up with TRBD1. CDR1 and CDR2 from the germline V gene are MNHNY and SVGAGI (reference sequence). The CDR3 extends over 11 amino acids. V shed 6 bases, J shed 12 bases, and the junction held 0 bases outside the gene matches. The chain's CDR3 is CASRDRGPLHF. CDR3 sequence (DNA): TGTGCCAGCAGGGACAGGGGACCCCTCCACTTT.

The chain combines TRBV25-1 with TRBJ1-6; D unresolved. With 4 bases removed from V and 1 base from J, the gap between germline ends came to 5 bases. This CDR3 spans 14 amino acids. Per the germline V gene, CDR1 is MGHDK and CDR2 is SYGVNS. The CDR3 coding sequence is TGTGCCAGCAGTGTGGGGTCCTATAATTCACCCCTCCACTTT. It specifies CASSVGSYNSPLHF.